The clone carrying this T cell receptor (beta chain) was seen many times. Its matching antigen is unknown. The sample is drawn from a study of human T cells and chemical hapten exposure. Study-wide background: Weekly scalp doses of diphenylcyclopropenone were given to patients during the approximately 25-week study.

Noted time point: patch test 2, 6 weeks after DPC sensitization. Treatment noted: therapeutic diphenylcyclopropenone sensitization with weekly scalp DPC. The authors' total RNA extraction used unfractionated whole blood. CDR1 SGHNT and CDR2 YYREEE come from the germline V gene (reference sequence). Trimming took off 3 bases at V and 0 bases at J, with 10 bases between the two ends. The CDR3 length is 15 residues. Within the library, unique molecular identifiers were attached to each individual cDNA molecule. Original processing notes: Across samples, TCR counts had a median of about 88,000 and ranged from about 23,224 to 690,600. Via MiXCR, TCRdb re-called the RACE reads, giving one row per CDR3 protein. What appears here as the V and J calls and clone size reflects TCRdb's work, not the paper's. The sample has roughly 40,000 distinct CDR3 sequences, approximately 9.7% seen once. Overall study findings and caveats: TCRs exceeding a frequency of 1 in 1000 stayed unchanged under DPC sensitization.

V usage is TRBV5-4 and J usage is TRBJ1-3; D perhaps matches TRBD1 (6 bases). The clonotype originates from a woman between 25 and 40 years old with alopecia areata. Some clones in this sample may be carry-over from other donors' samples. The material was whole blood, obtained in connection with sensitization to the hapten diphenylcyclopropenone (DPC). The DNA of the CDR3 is TGTGCCAGCAGCTCTACAGGGAGCTCTGGAAACACCATATATTTT. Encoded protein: CASSSTGSSGNTIYF.